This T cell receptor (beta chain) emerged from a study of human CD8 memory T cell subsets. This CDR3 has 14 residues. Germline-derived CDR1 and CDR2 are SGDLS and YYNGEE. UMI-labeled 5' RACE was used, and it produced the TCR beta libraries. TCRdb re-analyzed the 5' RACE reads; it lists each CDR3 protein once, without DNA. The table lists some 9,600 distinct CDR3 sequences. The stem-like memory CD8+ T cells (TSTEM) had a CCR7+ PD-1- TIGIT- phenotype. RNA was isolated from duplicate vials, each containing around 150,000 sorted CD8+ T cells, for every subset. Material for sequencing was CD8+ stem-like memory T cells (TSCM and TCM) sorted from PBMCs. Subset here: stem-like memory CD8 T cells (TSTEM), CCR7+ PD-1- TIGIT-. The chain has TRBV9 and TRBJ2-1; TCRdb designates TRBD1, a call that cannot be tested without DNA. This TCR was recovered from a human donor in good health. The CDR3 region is CASSPWDSYNEQFF.